This TCR beta chain was sequenced for a study of T cell responses to AZD1222 COVID-19 vaccine. Study outcomes and limitations: The donors showed a predominance of white British ancestry and of females, with possible underestimation of clonal diversity. Baseline serology detected seropositivity in only six or seven AZD1222 recipients.

Repertoires were generated with immunoSEQ multiplex PCR, while TCRdb's copy carries only in-frame clones and drops some. The sample comprises more than 85,000 clones, 88% of which are singletons, and more than 9% rests with the top ten. CDR3 length equals 16 residues. V was clipped by 4 bases and J by 3 bases; unmatched bases: 11. Germline CDR1 is SGHTA and CDR2 is FQGNSA. In the case of this clone: Its antigen is not identified.

This receptor was taken from an adult in good health. The genes are TRBV7-2 and TRBJ2-7; 8 bases map to TRBD1. This specimen was peripheral blood, taken on day 0 of AZD1222 vaccination. The CDR3 DNA sequence: TGTGCCAGCAGCTCAGGGACAGGCCTTGAGGGCTACGAGCAGTACTTC. Translating it yields CASSSGTGLEGYEQYF.